This record covers a single T cell receptor (beta chain). What it binds is unknown. V lost 5 bases, J lost 13 bases, and 14 bases stayed unmatched. In germline, CDR1 is LNHNV, CDR2 YYDKDF (reference sequence). The CDR3 length is 16 residues. Indicated treatment: oral pan-JAK inhibitor, 5-10 mg twice daily. RNA extraction and reverse transcription yielded cDNA as sequencing template. The method was immunoSEQ multiplex PCR; TCRdb's version includes in-frame clones alone and lacks a portion of them. Seen here are about 120,000 clones, 61% observed once, and the top ten hold around 6%. The data were taken from a study of CD8+ T cells in alopecia areata. General observations from the study: TCRs were shared less clearly across patients than in mice, possibly for HLA-related reasons.

The TCR originated in a human donor with alopecia areata. Source: CD4+ T cells sorted from blood, taken at week 4, from a patient treated with tofacitinib. J is TRBJ2-1 and V is TRBV15; TRBD2 matches 13 bases. The CDR3 region is CATSGTPGLAGFDQFF. The CDR3 nucleotides are TGTGCCACCAGCGGTACGCCGGGACTAGCGGGATTTGATCAGTTCTTC.